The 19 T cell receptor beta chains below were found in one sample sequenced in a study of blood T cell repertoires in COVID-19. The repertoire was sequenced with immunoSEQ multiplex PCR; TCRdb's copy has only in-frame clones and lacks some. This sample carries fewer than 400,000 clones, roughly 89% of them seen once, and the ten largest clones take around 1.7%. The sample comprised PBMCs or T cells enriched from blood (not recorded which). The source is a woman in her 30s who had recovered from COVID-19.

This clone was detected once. CDR3 in amino acids: CASSLRSSGIGTGELFF. The CDR3 DNA sequence: TGTGCCAGCAGCTTAAGGTCCAGCGGGATCGGTACCGGGGAGCTGTTTTTT. The chain carries TRBV11-2 and TRBJ2-2; 7 nucleotides align to TRBD2. CDR1 is SGHAT and CDR2 is FQNNGV in the germline V gene. The CDR3 extends over 17 amino acids. The trim removed 2 bases at V and 5 bases at J, leaving 11 bases unmatched.

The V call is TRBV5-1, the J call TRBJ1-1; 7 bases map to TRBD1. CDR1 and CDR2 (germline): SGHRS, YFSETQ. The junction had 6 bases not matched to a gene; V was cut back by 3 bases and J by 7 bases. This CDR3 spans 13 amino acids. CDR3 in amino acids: CASSWARTGEAFF. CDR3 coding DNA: TGCGCCAGCAGCTGGGCACGGACAGGTGAAGCTTTCTTT.

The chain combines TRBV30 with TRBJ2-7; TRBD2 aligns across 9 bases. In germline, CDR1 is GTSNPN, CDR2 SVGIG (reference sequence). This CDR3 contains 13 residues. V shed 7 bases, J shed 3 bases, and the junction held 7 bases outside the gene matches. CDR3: CASFHSGSYEQYF. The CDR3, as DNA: TGTGCCTCTTTTCATAGCGGGAGCTACGAGCAGTACTTC. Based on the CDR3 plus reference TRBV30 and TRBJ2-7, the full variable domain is SQTIHQWPATLVQPVGSPLSLECTVEGTSNPNLYWYRQAAGRGLQLLFYSVGIGQISSEVPQNLSASRPQDRQFILSSKKLLLSDSGFYLCASFHSGSYEQYFGPGTRLTVT.

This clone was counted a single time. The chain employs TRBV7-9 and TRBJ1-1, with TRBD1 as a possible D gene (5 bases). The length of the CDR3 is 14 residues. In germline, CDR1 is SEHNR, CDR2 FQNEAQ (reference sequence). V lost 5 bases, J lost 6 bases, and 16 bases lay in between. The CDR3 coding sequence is TGTGCCAGCAGCCGGGGGTGGGGGTCCCCTGAAGCTTTCTTT. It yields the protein CASSRGWGSPEAFF.

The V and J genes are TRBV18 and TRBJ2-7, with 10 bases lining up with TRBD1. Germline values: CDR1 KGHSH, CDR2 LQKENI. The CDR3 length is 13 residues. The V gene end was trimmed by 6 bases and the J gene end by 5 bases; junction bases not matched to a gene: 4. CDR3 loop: CASSPGQGNEQYF. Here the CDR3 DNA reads TGTGCCAGCTCCCCGGGACAGGGGAACGAGCAGTACTTC. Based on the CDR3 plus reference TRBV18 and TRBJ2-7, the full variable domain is NAGVMQNPRHLVRRRGQEARLRCSPMKGHSHVYWYRQLPEEGLKFMVYLQKENIIDESGMPKERFSAEFPKEGPSILRIQQVVRGDSAAYFCASSPGQGNEQYFGPGTRLTVT.

The CDR3 sequence is CASSFLAGGPNEQYF. Here the CDR3 DNA reads TGTGCCAGCAGTTTCCTCGCGGGAGGGCCTAACGAGCAGTACTTC. The genes are TRBV27 and TRBJ2-7, with 9 bases identical to TRBD2. The CDR3 totals 15 residues. The V gene end was trimmed by 3 bases and the J gene end by 5 bases; junction bases not matched to a gene: 8. CDR1 and CDR2 from the germline V gene are MNHEY and SMNVEV (reference sequence).

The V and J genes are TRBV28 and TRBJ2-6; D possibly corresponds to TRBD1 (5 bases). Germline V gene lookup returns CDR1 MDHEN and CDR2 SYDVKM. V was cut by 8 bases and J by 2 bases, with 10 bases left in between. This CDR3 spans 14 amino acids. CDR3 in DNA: TGTGCCAGCTATTCAGGGACTGGGGCCAACGTCCTGACTTTC. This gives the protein CASYSGTGANVLTF.

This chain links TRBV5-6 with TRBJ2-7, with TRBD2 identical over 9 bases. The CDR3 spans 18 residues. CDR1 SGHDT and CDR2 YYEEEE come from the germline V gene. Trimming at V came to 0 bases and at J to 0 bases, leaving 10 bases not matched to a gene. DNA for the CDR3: TGTGCCAGCAGCTTGGGAGTAGCGGGAGTCCCTAGCTCCTACGAGCAGTACTTC. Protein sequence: CASSLGVAGVPSSYEQYF.

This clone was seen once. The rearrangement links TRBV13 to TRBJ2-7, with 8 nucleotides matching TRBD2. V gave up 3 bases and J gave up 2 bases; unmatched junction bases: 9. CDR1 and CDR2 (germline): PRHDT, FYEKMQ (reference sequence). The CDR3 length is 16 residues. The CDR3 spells CASSLGAGGFPYEQYF. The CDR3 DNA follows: TGTGCCAGCAGCTTGGGTGCGGGAGGATTTCCCTACGAGCAGTACTTC.

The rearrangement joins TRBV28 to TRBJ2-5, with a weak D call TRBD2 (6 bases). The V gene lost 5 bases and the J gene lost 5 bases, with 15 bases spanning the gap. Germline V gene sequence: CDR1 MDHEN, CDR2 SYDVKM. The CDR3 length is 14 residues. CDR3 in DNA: TGTGCCAGCAGTCCCGGCGGCCGGGGGGAGACCCAGTACTTC. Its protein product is CASSPGGRGETQYF.

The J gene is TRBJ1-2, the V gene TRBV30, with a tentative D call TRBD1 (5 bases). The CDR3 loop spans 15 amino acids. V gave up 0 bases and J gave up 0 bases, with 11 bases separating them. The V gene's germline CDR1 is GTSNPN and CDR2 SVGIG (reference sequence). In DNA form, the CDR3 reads TGTGCCTGGAGTGTACTAACAGGCGCTAACTATGGCTACACCTTC. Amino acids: CAWSVLTGANYGYTF.

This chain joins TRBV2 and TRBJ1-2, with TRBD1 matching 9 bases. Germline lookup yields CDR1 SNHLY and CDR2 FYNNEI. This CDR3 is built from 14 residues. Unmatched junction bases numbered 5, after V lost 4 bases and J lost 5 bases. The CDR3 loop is CASSAGQGIYGYTF. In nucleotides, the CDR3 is TGTGCCAGCAGTGCGGGACAGGGAATTTATGGCTACACCTTC.

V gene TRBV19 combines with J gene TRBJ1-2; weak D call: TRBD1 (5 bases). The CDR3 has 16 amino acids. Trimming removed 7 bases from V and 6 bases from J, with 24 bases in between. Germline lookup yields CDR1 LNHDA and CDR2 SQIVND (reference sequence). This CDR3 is CASIPVPPGGTDGYTF. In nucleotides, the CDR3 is TGTGCCAGTATCCCCGTTCCCCCTGGGGGGACGGATGGCTACACCTTC.

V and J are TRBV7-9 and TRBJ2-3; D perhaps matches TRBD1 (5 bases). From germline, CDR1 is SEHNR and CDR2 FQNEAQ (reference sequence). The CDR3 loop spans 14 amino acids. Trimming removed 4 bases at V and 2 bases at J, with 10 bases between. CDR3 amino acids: CASSWQGFTDTQYF. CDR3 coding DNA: TGTGCCAGCAGCTGGCAGGGCTTCACAGATACGCAGTATTTT.

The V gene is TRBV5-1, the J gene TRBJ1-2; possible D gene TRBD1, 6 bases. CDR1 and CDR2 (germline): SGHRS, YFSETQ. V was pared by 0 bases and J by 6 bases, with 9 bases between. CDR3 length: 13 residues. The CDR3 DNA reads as TGCGCCAGCAGCTTGGGCCAGGGGAATGGCTACACCTTC. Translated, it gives CASSLGQGNGYTF.

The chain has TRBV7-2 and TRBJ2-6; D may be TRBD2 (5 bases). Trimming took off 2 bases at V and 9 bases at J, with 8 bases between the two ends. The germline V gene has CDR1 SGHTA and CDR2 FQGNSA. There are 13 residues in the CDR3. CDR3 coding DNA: TGTGCCAGCAGCTTAAGAGGGAGCAACGTCCTGACTTTC. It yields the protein CASSLRGSNVLTF.

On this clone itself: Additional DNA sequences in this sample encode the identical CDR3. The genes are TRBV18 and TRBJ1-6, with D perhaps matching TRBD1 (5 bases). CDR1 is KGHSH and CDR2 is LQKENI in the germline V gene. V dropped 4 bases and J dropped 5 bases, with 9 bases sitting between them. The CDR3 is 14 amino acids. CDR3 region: CASSLQGNNSPLHF. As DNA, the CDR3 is TGTGCCAGCTCACTTCAGGGAAATAATTCACCCCTCCACTTT.

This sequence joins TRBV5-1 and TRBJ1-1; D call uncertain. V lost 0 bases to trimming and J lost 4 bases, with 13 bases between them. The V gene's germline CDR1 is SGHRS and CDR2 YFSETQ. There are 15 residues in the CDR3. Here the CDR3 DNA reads TGCGCCAGCAGCTTGGAGGTGGGGAGGAGCACTGAAGCTTTCTTT. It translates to CASSLEVGRSTEAFF.

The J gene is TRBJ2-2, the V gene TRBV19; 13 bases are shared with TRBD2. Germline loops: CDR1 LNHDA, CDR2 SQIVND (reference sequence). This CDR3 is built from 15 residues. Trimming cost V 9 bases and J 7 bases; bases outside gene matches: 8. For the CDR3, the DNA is TGTGCCAGGCCACTAGCGGGAGGGCCCCGCGGGGAGCTGTTTTTT. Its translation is CARPLAGGPRGELFF.